Below are 16 T cell receptor beta chains sequenced from a single sample in a study of CXCR3-negative and CXCR3-positive naive CD8 T cells. All TRB cDNA libraries came from 5' RACE performed with UMI labels. From the 5' RACE reads, TCRdb lists one entry per CDR3 protein and no DNA. The sample includes 70,000 to 100,000 distinct CDR3 sequences. The sequenced material came from naive CXCR3- CD8+ T cells from blood. The subset denotes: CD45RO-CCR7+CD27+CD95- naive CD8+ T cells lacking CXCR3 (TNR3-). The receptor source for this set is a human donor in good health. Some clones in this sample may be carry-over from other donors' samples.

V and J are TRBV2 and TRBJ2-1. This CDR3 has 13 amino acids. The germline gives CDR1 SNHLY, CDR2 FYNNEI. CDR3 region: CASGTGSYNEQFF. Supplemented by reference TRBV2 and TRBJ2-1, the full variable domain reads EPEVTQTPSHQVTQMGQEVILRCVPISNHLYFYWYRQILGQKVEFLVSFYNNEISEKSEIFDDQFSVERPDGSNFTLKIRSTKLEDSAMYFCASGTGSYNEQFFGPGTRLTVL.

V usage is TRBV5-6 and J usage is TRBJ2-2. The germline V gene has CDR1 SGHDT and CDR2 YYEEEE. This CDR3 is built from 15 residues. The chain's CDR3 is CASSFPELNTGELFF.

The chain links TRBV29-1 to TRBJ2-1; TCRdb calls TRBD2, which cannot be checked without DNA. This CDR3 contains 14 residues. Germline CDR1 SQVTM, CDR2 ANQGSEA. The CDR3 here is CSVQLAGAPNEQFF.

The chain joins TRBV7-9 to TRBJ2-7; absent DNA, TCRdb's TRBD1 call cannot be checked. From germline, CDR1 is SEHNR and CDR2 FQNEAQ (reference sequence). The CDR3 has 14 residues. CDR3 in amino acids: CASSSTGSWDEQYF.

The chain employs TRBV6-5 and TRBJ1-1; checking the TCRdb D call of TRBD1 is not possible without DNA. In germline, CDR1 is MNHEY, CDR2 SVGAGI. The CDR3 length is 15 residues. The CDR3 here is CASSYVTGKVVEAFF.

CDR3 in amino acids: CASSLATGFSEQFF. The rearrangement uses TRBV11-2 and TRBJ2-1. Germline V gene sequence: CDR1 SGHAT, CDR2 FQNNGV. This CDR3 is 14 amino acids long.

The V gene is TRBV5-4, the J gene TRBJ1-1. The CDR3 is made up of 13 amino acids. Germline V lookup: CDR1 SGHNT, CDR2 YYREEE (reference sequence). The CDR3 region is CASSLEENTEAFF.

The J gene is TRBJ2-7, the V gene TRBV5-6; TCRdb picks TRBD1, but there is no DNA to check that call. This CDR3 contains 11 residues. CDR1 is SGHDT and CDR2 is YYEEEE in the germline V gene. CDR3 region: CASSRGPEQYF.

The rearrangement uses TRBV19 and TRBJ2-3; TCRdb proposes TRBD1, but this gene call is untestable without DNA. This CDR3 comprises 13 residues. Germline CDR1 reads LNHDA; CDR2 reads SQIVND (reference sequence). CDR3 sequence reads: CASSIGGPDTQYF. The full variable domain, completed using reference TRBV19 and TRBJ2-3, is DGGITQSPKYLFRKEGQNVTLSCEQNLNHDAMYWYRQDPGQGLRLIYYSQIVNDFQKGDIAEGYSVSREKKESFPLTVTSAQKNPTAFYLCASSIGGPDTQYFGPGTRLTVL.

The chain has TRBV28 and TRBJ2-4; the TCRdb D gene call, TRBD1, has no DNA to confirm it. Germline lookup yields CDR1 MDHEN and CDR2 SYDVKM. This CDR3 contains 15 residues. The CDR3 sequence: CASSFRGIAKNIQYF.

This chain connects TRBV7-8 to TRBJ1-4; TCRdb picks TRBD1, but there is no DNA to check that call. The germline V gene encodes CDR1 SGHVS and CDR2 FQNEAQ. The CDR3 spans 15 residues. The CDR3 sequence is CASSPSRATNAKLFF.

The rearrangement uses TRBV6-2 or TRBV6-3 and TRBJ2-3; TCRdb calls TRBD2, which cannot be checked without DNA. The CDR3 is 16 residues long. The germline V gene has CDR1 MNHEY and CDR2 SVGEGT. CDR3 protein: CASSYSREDLTDTQYF.

The chain employs TRBV7-3 and TRBJ2-1; lacking DNA, the TRBD1 call made by TCRdb goes unchecked. The germline V gene encodes CDR1 SGHTA and CDR2 FQGTGA. The CDR3 length is 15 residues. The CDR3 region is CASSLLTGNVDEQFF.

The gene calls are TRBV2 and TRBJ2-2; TCRdb's D call, TRBD1, is unchecked because there is no DNA. Per germline, CDR1 SNHLY and CDR2 FYNNEI. The length of the CDR3 is 16 residues. Here the CDR3 reads CASSEKGSQFTGEPFF.

The chain couples TRBV20-1 to TRBJ2-7. Germline V gene sequence: CDR1 DFQATT, CDR2 SNEGSKA (reference sequence). The length of the CDR3 is 11 residues. Here the CDR3 reads CSARGFYEQYF.

This rearrangement joins TRBV5-6 to TRBJ2-3; the TRBD1 assignment by TCRdb is unverifiable without DNA. Germline V gene lookup returns CDR1 SGHDT and CDR2 YYEEEE. The CDR3 totals 14 residues. The CDR3 here is CASSYTGLTDTQYF.